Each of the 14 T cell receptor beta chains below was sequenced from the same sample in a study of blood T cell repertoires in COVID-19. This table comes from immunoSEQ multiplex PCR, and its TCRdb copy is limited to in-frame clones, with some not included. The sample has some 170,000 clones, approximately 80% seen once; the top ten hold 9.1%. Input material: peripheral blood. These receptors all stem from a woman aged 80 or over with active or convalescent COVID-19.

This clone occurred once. CDR3 in amino acids: CSASTTNQPQHF. The CDR3 bases are TGCAGTGCTAGTACCACAAATCAGCCCCAGCATTTT. The J gene is TRBJ1-5, the V gene TRBV20-1; D remains unclear. Germline V gives CDR1 DFQATT, CDR2 SNEGSKA (reference sequence). The CDR3 runs 12 residues. Trimming removed 3 bases from V and 4 bases from J, with 7 bases in between.

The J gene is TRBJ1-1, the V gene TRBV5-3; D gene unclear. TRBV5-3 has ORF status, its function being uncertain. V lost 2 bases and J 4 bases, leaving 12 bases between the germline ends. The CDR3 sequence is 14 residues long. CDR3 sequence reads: CARSLGRESTEAFF. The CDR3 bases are TGTGCCAGAAGCTTAGGTCGGGAGAGCACTGAAGCTTTCTTT.

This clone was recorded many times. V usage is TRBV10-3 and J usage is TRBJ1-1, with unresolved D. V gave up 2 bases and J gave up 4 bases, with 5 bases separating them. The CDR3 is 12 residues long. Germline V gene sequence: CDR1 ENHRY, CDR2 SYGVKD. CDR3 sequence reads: CAISEMATEAFF. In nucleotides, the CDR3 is TGTGCCATCAGTGAGATGGCCACTGAAGCTTTCTTT.

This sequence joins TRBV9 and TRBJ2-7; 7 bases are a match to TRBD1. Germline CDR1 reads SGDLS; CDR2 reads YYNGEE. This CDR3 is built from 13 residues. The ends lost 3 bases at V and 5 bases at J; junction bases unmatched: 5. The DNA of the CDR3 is TGTGCCAGCAGCGCCGGGACAGCCAACGAGCAGTACTTC. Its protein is CASSAGTANEQYF.

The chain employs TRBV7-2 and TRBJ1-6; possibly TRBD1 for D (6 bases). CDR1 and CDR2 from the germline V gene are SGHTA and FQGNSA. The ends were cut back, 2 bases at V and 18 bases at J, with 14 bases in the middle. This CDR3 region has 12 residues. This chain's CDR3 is CASSLFGTRAHF. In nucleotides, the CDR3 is TGTGCCAGCAGCTTATTCGGGACACGAGCCCACTTT.

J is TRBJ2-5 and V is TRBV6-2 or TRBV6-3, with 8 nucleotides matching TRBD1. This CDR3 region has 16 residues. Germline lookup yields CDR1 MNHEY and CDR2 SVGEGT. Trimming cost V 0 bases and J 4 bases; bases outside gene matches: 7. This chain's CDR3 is CASSYSMQGALETQYF. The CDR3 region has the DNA TGTGCCAGCAGTTACTCGATGCAGGGGGCATTAGAGACCCAGTACTTC.

CDR3 region: CASSPTGVFYEQYF. Here the CDR3 DNA reads TGTGCCAGCAGCCCGACAGGGGTTTTCTACGAGCAGTACTTC. The V and J genes are TRBV9 and TRBJ2-7, with 8 bases aligning to TRBD1. CDR1 and CDR2 from the germline V gene are SGDLS and YYNGEE. Unmatched junction bases numbered 6, after V lost 4 bases and J lost 3 bases. This CDR3 is 14 amino acids long.

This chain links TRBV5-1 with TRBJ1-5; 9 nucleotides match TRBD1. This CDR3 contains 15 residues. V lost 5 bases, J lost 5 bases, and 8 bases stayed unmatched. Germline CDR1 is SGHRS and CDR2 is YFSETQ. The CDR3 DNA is TGCGCCAGCAGGCCCGGGACAGGGATCGATCAGCCCCAGCATTTT. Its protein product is CASRPGTGIDQPQHF.

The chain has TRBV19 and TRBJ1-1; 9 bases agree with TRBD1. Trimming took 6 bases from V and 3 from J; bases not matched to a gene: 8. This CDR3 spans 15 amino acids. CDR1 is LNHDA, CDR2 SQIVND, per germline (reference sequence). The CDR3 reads CASRDRGSSDTEAFF. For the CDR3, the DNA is TGTGCCAGTAGGGACAGGGGTTCCTCGGACACTGAAGCTTTCTTT.

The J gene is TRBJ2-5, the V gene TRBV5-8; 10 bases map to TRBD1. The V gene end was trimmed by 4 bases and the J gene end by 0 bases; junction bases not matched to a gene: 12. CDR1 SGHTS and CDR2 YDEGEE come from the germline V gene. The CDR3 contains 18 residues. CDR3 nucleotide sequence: TGTGCCAGCAGCCGGTGGGGGACAGGGGCGACTTACCAAGAGACCCAGTACTTC. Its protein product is CASSRWGTGATYQETQYF.

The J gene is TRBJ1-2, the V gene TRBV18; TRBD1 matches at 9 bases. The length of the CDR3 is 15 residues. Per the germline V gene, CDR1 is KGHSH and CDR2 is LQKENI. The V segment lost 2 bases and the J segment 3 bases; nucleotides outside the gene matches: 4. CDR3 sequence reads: CASSPETGGDYGYTF. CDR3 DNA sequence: TGTGCCAGCTCACCAGAAACAGGGGGCGACTATGGCTACACCTTC.

The CDR3 loop is CASRPSGAGNTIYF. As DNA, the CDR3 is TGTGCCAGCAGGCCCTCAGGGGCTGGAAACACCATATATTTT. The chain uses TRBV11-1 and TRBJ1-3, with a possible D match to TRBD1 (6 bases). V was trimmed by 6 bases and J by 2 bases, leaving 11 bases between them. Germline-derived CDR1 and CDR2 are SGHAT and FQDESV (reference sequence). The CDR3 covers 14 residues.

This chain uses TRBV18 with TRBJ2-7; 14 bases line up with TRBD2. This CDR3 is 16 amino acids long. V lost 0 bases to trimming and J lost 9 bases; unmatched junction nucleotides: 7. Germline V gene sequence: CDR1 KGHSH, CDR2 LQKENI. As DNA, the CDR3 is TGTGCCAGCTCACCACCGGGACTAGCGGGGGCTACGGTGCAGTACTTC. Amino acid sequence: CASSPPGLAGATVQYF.

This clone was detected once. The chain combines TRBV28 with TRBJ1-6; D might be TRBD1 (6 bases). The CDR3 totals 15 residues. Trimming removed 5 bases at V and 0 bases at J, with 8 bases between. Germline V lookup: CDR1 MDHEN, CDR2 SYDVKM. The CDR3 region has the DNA TGTGCCAGCAGTCTGGACAGCTCCTATAATTCACCCCTCCACTTT. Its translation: CASSLDSSYNSPLHF.